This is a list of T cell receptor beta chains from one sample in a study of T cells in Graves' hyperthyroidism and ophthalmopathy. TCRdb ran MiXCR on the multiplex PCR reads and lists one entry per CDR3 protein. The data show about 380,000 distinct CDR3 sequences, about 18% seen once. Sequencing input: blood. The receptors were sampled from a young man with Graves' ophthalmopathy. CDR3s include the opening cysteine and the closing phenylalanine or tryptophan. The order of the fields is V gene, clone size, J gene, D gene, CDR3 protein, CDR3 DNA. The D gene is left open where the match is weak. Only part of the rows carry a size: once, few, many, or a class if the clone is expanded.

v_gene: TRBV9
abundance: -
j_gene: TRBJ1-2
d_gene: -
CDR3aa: CASSVSAGRYGYTF
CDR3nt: TGTGCCAGCAGCGTGTCGGCAGGGCGCTATGGCTACACCTTC

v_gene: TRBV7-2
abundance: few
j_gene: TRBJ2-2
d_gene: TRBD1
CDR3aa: CASSSPLDRVRTGELFF
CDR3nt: TGTGCCAGCAGCTCCCCGCTGGACAGGGTGAGGACCGGGGAGCTGTTTTTT

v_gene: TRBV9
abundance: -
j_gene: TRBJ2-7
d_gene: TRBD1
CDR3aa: CASSPGQVAYEQYF
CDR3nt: TGTGCCAGCAGCCCCGGACAGGTCGCCTACGAGCAGTACTTC

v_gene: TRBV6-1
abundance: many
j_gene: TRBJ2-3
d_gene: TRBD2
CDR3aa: CASSERGGGGADTQYF
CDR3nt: TGTGCCAGCAGTGAACGGGGCGGGGGGGGGGCAGATACGCAGTATTTT

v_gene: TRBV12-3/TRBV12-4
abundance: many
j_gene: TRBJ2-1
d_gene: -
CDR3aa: CASSLGQFSYNEQFF
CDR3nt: TGTGCCAGCAGTTTGGGTCAGTTCTCCTACAATGAGCAGTTCTTC

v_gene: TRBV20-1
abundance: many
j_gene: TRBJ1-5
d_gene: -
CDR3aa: CSASGGGIHYSNQPQHF
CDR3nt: TGCAGTGCCTCCGGGGGGGGGATACACTATAGCAATCAGCCCCAGCATTTT

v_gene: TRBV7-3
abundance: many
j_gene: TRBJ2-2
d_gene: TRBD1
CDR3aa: CASSLMTGKTGELFF
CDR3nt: TGTGCCAGCAGCTTAATGACAGGGAAAACCGGGGAGCTGTTTTTT

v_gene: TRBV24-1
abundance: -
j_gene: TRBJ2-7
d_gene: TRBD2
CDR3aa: CATSVAGAYEQYF
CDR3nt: TGTGCCACCAGTGTAGCGGGGGCCTACGAGCAGTACTTC

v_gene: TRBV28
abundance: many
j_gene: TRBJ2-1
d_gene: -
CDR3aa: CASCARGLGNEQFF
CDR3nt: TGTGCCAGCTGCGCCCGTGGGCTAGGCAATGAGCAGTTCTTC

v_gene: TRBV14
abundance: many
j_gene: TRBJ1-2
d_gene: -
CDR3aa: CASSQGGYGYTF
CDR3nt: TGTGCCAGCAGCCAAGGAGGCTATGGCTACACCTTC

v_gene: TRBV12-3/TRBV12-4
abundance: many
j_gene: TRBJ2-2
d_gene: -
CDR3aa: CASSPRQSPSGELFF
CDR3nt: TGTGCCAGCAGTCCCAGACAGTCCCCATCCGGGGAGCTGTTTTTT

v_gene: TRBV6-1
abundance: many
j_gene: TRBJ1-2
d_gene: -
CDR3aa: CASSEAGRTRYGYTF
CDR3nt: TGTGCCAGCAGTGAAGCGGGAAGGACTCGCTATGGCTACACCTTC

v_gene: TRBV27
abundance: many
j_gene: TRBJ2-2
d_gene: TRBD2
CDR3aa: CASSFKAGGTGELFF
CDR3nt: TGTGCCAGCAGTTTCAAAGCGGGGGGGACCGGGGAGCTGTTTTTT

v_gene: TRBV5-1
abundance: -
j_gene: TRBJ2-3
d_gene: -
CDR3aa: CASSPSRGRNPDTQYF
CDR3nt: TGCGCCAGCAGCCCTAGCCGGGGGCGTAATCCAGATACGCAGTATTTT

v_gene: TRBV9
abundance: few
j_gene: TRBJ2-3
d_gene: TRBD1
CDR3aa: CASSVAPGTGPDTQYF
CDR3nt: TGTGCCAGCAGCGTAGCTCCCGGGACAGGGCCCGATACGCAGTATTTT

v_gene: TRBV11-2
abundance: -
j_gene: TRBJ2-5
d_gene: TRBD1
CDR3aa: CASSLSTGLETQYF
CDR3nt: TGTGCCAGCAGCCTATCGACAGGGTTAGAGACCCAGTACTTC

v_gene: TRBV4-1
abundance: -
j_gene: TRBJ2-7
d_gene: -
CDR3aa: CASSSLPGVGYEQYF
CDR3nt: TGCGCCAGCAGCTCACTCCCGGGGGTAGGCTACGAGCAGTACTTC

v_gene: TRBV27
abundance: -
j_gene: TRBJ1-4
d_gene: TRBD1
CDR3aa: CASGTGGEKLFF
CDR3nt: TGTGCCAGCGGGACAGGGGGGGAAAAACTGTTTTTT

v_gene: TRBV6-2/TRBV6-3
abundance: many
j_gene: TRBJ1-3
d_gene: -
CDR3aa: CASSYGNTIYF
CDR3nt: TGTGCCAGCAGTTATGGAAACACCATATATTTT

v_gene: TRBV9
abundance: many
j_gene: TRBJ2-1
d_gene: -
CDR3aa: CASSADRYLYNEQFF
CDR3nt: TGTGCCAGCAGCGCCGACAGGTACCTTTACAATGAGCAGTTCTTC

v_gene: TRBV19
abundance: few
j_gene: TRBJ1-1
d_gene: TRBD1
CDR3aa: CASSGTAQTEAFF
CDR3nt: TGTGCCAGTAGTGGGACAGCCCAAACAGAAGCTTTCTTT

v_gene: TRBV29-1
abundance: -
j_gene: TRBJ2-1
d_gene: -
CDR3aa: CSVASGAKYLFF
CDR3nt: -

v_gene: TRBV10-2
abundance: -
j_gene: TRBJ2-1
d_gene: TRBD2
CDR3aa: CASKGLEEQFF
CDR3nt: TGCGCCAGCAAAGGACTAGAAGAGCAGTTCTTC

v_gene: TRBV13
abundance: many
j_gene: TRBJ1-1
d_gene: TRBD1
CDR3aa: CASSLGAKGAAFF
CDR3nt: TGTGCCAGCAGCTTAGGCGCAAAGGGGGCGGCTTTCTTT

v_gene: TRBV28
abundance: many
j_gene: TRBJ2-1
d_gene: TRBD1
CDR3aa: CASRGQGASYNEQFF
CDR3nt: TGTGCCAGCAGGGGACAGGGGGCCTCCTACAATGAGCAGTTCTTC

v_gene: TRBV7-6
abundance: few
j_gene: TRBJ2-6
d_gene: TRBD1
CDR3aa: CASSSWTGDLGGANVLTF
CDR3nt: TGTGCCAGCAGCTCCTGGACAGGGGATCTGGGCGGGGCCAACGTCCTGACTTTC

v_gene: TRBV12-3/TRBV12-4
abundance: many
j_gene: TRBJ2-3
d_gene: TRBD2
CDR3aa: CASSFSRGVKDTQYF
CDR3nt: TGTGCCAGCAGTTTCAGTCGGGGGGTGAAAGATACGCAGTATTTT

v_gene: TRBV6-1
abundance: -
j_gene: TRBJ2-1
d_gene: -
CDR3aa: CASSETYNEQFF
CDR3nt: TGTGCCAGCAGTGAAACCTACAATGAGCAGTTCTTC

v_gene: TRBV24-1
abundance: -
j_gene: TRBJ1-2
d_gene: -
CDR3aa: CATSDSLGYTF
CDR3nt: TGTGCCACCAGTGATTCGTTAGGCTACACCTTC

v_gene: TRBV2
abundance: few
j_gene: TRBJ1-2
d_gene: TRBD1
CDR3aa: CASDRDRIQGVDGYTF
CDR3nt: TGTGCCAGCGACCGGGACAGGATTCAGGGGGTGGATGGCTACACCTTC

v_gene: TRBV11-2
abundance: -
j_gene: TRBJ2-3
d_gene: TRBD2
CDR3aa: CASSLEREGTDTQYF
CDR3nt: TGTGCCAGCAGCTTAGAGAGGGAGGGAACAGATACGCAGTATTTT

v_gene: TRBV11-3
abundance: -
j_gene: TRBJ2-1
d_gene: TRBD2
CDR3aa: CASEAGGPYNEQFF
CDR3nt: TGTGCCAGCGAGGCGGGAGGGCCTTACAATGAGCAGTTCTTC

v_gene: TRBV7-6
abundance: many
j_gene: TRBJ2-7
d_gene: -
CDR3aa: CASSLYLTGTHYEQYF
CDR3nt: TGTGCCAGCAGCCTATACCTGACCGGGACCCACTACGAGCAGTACTTC

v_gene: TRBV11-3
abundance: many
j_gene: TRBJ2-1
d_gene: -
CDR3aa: CASSLEAAEYNEQFF
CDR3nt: TGTGCCAGCAGCTTAGAAGCAGCAGAGTACAATGAGCAGTTCTTC

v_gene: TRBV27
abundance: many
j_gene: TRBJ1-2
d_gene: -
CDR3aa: CASSLGHQGNYGYTF
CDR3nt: TGTGCCAGCAGTTTAGGGCACCAGGGGAACTATGGCTACACCTTC

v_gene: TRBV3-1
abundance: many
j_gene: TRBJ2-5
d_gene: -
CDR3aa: CASERYGLAEETQYF
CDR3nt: TGTGCCAGCGAGCGTTACGGTCTAGCTGAAGAGACCCAGTACTTC

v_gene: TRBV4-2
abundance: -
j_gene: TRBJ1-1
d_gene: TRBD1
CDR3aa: CASSPTGGQWGTEAFF
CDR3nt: TGTGCCAGCAGTCCAACAGGGGGACAGTGGGGGACTGAAGCTTTCTTT

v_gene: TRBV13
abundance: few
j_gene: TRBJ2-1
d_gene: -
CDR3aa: CASSFPNDEQFF
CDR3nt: TGTGCCAGCAGCTTCCCCAATGATGAGCAGTTCTTC

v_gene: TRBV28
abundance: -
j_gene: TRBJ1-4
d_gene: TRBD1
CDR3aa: CASSARQGLEKLFF
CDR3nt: TGTGCCAGCAGTGCCCGACAGGGGCTGGAAAAACTGTTTTTT

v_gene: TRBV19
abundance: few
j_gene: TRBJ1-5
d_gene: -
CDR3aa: CASSIQGGRNQPQHF
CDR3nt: TGTGCCAGTAGTATCCAGGGTGGACGCAATCAGCCCCAGCATTTT

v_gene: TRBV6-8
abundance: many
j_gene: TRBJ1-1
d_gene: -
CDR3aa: CASRQTGPFTIEAFF
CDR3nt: TGTGCCAGCAGGCAGACAGGCCCCTTTACCATTGAAGCTTTCTTT

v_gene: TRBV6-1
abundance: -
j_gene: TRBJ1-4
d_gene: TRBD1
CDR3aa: CASLTGGEKLFF
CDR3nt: TGTGCCAGCCTGACAGGGGGGGAAAAACTGTTTTTT

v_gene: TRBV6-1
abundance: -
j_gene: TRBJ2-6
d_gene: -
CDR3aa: CASSEAGASGANVLTF
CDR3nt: TGTGCCAGCAGTGAAGCTGGAGCCTCTGGGGCCAACGTCCTGACTTTC